This TCR beta chain appears in the sequencing data of a study of a mutant IDH1 vaccine in newly diagnosed glioma. Study-wide context: Either 4-6 weeks after radiotherapy alone or alongside temozolomide, vaccination was begun. Earlier care involved radiotherapy, temozolomide, or both, and the majority received both.

A word on this clone: What it recognizes is unknown.

Broader study findings: Overall, 80% to 95% of patients had vaccine-induced immune responses.

This table comes from immunoSEQ multiplex PCR, and its TCRdb copy is limited to in-frame clones, with some not included. Of some 54,000 clones in the sample, 90% to 95% were seen once. Time point here: week 11, during vaccination. Vaccination used 300 ug of mutant IDH1 20-mer peptide per dose, with topical imiquimod. Germline assignment: CDR1 MNHEY and CDR2 SMNVEV (reference sequence). The CDR3 runs 16 residues. Trimming at V came to 4 bases and at J to 2 bases, leaving 2 bases not matched to a gene. The gene calls are TRBV27 and TRBJ2-3; the match to TRBD2 covers 14 bases. The specimen was PBMCs, collected from a glioma patient whose treatment included an IDH1 peptide vaccine. The receptor was derived from a man aged 45-60 years with glioma. CDR3 region: CASSWGLAGVTDTQYF. The DNA for the CDR3 is TGTGCCAGCAGTTGGGGACTAGCGGGAGTCACAGATACGCAGTATTTT.